Below, 25 T cell receptor beta chains from the same sample are listed, as sequenced in a study of shared clonotypes between healthy human individuals. Terminally differentiated effector memory CD45RA+ cells were excluded from the naive CD8 cells, which were CD45RO-negative and positively selected for CCR7. TCRdb keeps only in-frame clones here, not all; method: immunoSEQ multiplex PCR. The sample records about 2.1 million clones, around 93% being singletons. The sample consisted of naive CD8+ T cells from PBMCs. The receptors stem from a man younger than 35 in good health. Some clones in this sample may be carry-over from other donors' samples.

The chain recombines TRBV5-1 with TRBJ1-1; D perhaps matches TRBD1 (5 bases). Per germline, CDR1 SGHRS and CDR2 YFSETQ. V was cut by 2 bases and J by 3 bases, with 20 bases left in between. The CDR3 consists of 17 residues. The CDR3 reads CASSFPEGDSVYTEAFF. CDR3 coding DNA: TGCGCCAGCAGCTTCCCGGAAGGAGACAGCGTATACACTGAAGCTTTCTTT.

V usage is TRBV2 and J usage is TRBJ1-1, with D perhaps TRBD1 (5 bases). Trimming shortened V by 7 bases and J by 4 bases, and 13 bases separated the two germline ends. The CDR3 spans 13 residues. Per the germline V gene, CDR1 is SNHLY and CDR2 is FYNNEI. The CDR3 region has the DNA TGTGCCAGCATCGCAGGGCGGTCCACTGAAGCTTTCTTT. Translation: CASIAGRSTEAFF.

This clone has just one count. J is TRBJ2-3 and V is TRBV5-1; 12 bases map to TRBD1. Germline trimming cut 4 bases from V and 6 bases from J; bases unmatched to any gene: 9. The CDR3 consists of 16 residues. Per germline, CDR1 SGHRS and CDR2 YFSETQ. This CDR3 reads CASSHRDRGLVDTQYF. DNA for the CDR3: TGCGCCAGCAGCCACCGGGACAGGGGGCTAGTGGATACGCAGTATTTT. Looking up the rest from reference TRBV5-1 and TRBJ2-3 gives the full variable domain: KAGVTQTPRYLIKTRGQQVTLSCSPISGHRSVSWYQQTPGQGLQFLFEYFSETQRNKGNFPGRFSGRQFSNSRSEMNVSTLELGDSALYLCASSHRDRGLVDTQYFGPGTRLTVL.

This clone is a singleton in its sample. This chain joins TRBV19 and TRBJ1-1; D call uncertain. Germline V gene lookup returns CDR1 LNHDA and CDR2 SQIVND (reference sequence). The V end lost 7 bases, the J end lost 1 base, and 13 bases lay between the germline ends. The CDR3 totals 14 residues. The CDR3, as DNA: TGTGCCAGTAACTTTTGGGGAAGGAACACTGAAGCTTTCTTT. As protein: CASNFWGRNTEAFF.

This chain joins TRBV7-2 and TRBJ2-3; TRBD1 matches 7 bases. CDR1 is SGHTA, CDR2 FQGNSA, per germline. V gave up 5 bases and J gave up 1 base; unmatched junction bases: 6. The CDR3 is made up of 15 amino acids. The CDR3: CASSQGGRRTDTQYF. For the CDR3, the DNA is TGTGCCAGCAGCCAAGGGGGCAGACGCACAGATACGCAGTATTTT.

The rearrangement uses TRBV29-1 and TRBJ2-7; possibly TRBD1 for D (6 bases). CDR1 and CDR2 from the germline V gene are SQVTM and ANQGSEA. The CDR3 is made up of 15 amino acids. V was cut by 4 bases and J by 0 bases, with 16 bases left in between. CDR3 amino acids: CSVAPVGQISYEQYF. DNA for the CDR3: TGCAGCGTTGCCCCAGTCGGACAGATCTCCTACGAGCAGTACTTC.

The chain links TRBV30 to TRBJ1-1; D gene ambiguous. CDR1 and CDR2 from the germline V gene are GTSNPN and SVGIG (reference sequence). This CDR3 is 14 amino acids long. Trimming took 3 bases from V and 6 from J, leaving 17 bases between them. The CDR3 nucleotides are TGTGCCTGGAGGGTCCGGGGTGGGTCCCCTGAAGCTTTCTTT. It encodes CAWRVRGGSPEAFF.

V is TRBV7-3 and J is TRBJ1-2; no reliable D call. The V end was cut by 3 bases, the J end by 8 bases, with 13 bases between. The V gene's germline CDR1 is SGHTA and CDR2 FQGTGA. The length of the CDR3 is 13 residues. The CDR3 spells CASSFGGFEGYTF. The DNA of the CDR3 is TGTGCCAGCAGCTTCGGAGGGTTTGAGGGCTACACCTTC. The whole variable domain, remainder taken from reference TRBV7-3 and TRBJ1-2, is GAGVSQTPSNKVTEKGKYVELRCDPISGHTALYWYRQSLGQGPEFLIYFQGTGAADDSGLPNDRFFAVRPEGSVSTLKIQRTERGDSAVYLCASSFGGFEGYTFGSGTRLTVV.

This clone occurred a few times. The genes are TRBV4-1 and TRBJ2-7; 11 bases fit TRBD2. The ends lost 0 bases at V and 7 bases at J; junction bases unmatched: 8. The CDR3 covers 16 residues. Per germline, CDR1 MGHRA and CDR2 YSYEKL. The CDR3 sequence is CASSQDDPLAGVEQYF. CDR3 DNA sequence: TGCGCCAGCAGCCAAGATGATCCACTAGCGGGAGTGGAGCAGTACTTC.

V and J are TRBV7-2 and TRBJ1-5; D possibly corresponds to TRBD1 (5 bases). CDR3 size: 15 residues. Germline V gene lookup returns CDR1 SGHTA and CDR2 FQGNSA. The germline V and J ends were trimmed by 2 bases and 3 bases, with 11 bases remaining between them. The CDR3 DNA follows: TGTGCCAGCAGCTTAAGTCGACAGATCAATCAGCCCCAGCATTTT. Translation: CASSLSRQINQPQHF. The variable domain in full, with the rest retrieved from reference TRBV7-2 and TRBJ1-5, is GAGVSQSPSNKVTEKGKDVELRCDPISGHTALYWYRQSLGQGLEFLIYFQGNSAPDKSGLPSDRFSAERTGGSVSTLTIQRTQQEDSAVYLCASSLSRQINQPQHFGDGTRLSIL.

With regard to this clone: This may be a read error, as it is one base from a much larger clone. Other DNA variants within this sample encode the same CDR3. The chain has TRBV11-2 and TRBJ2-7; D remains unclear. Trimming removed 5 bases from V and 0 bases from J, with 2 bases in between. In germline, CDR1 is SGHAT, CDR2 FQNNGV. The CDR3 extends over 11 amino acids. CDR3 sequence reads: CASSHSYEQYF. Written as DNA, the CDR3 is TGTGCCAGCAGCCACTCCTACGAGCAGTACTTC.

V gene TRBV10-2 combines with J gene TRBJ2-7; TRBD1 might be the D (5 bases). This CDR3 is 14 amino acids long. Trimming stripped 5 bases from V and 3 bases from J, with 14 bases between. Germline V gives CDR1 WSHSY, CDR2 SAAADI. The CDR3, as DNA: TGCGCCAGCAGTATGACAGAAAAAAACTACGAGCAGTACTTC. Encoded protein: CASSMTEKNYEQYF.

This clone was detected once. The chain uses TRBV5-1 and TRBJ1-2; TRBD1 aligns across 9 bases. Per germline, CDR1 SGHRS and CDR2 YFSETQ. With 0 bases clipped from V and 3 bases from J, the junction kept 3 bases outside the gene matches. CDR3 length equals 15 residues. CDR3 residues: CASSLARTGDYGYTF. In DNA form, the CDR3 reads TGCGCCAGCAGCTTGGCCAGGACAGGGGACTATGGCTACACCTTC. The whole variable domain, filled in from reference TRBV5-1 and TRBJ1-2, reads KAGVTQTPRYLIKTRGQQVTLSCSPISGHRSVSWYQQTPGQGLQFLFEYFSETQRNKGNFPGRFSGRQFSNSRSEMNVSTLELGDSALYLCASSLARTGDYGYTFGSGTRLTVV.

For this clone: Distinct nucleotide sequences in the sample also encode this CDR3. The rearrangement uses TRBV6-5 and TRBJ2-1, with 9 bases matching TRBD2. In germline, CDR1 is MNHEY, CDR2 SVGAGI. The V and J ends lost 0 bases and 4 bases, in that order; junction bases with no gene match: 4. The CDR3 sequence is 16 residues long. This CDR3 is CASSYSGLAGYNEQFF. The CDR3 bases are TGTGCCAGCAGTTACTCGGGTCTAGCGGGGTACAATGAGCAGTTCTTC.

The CDR3 here is CASSLTFSGGTEAFF. The DNA of the CDR3 is TGTGCCAGCAGTTTAACGTTTTCCGGGGGAACTGAAGCTTTCTTT. This chain joins TRBV27 and TRBJ1-1; TRBD1 might be the D (5 bases). Germline CDR1 is MNHEY and CDR2 is SMNVEV (reference sequence). V lost 2 bases and J 5 bases, leaving 15 bases between the germline ends. The CDR3 loop spans 15 amino acids.

The V and J genes are TRBV10-2 and TRBJ1-5; D gene ambiguous. The ends were cut back, 6 bases at V and 4 bases at J, with 13 bases in the middle. Germline V gives CDR1 WSHSY, CDR2 SAAADI. This CDR3 contains 14 residues. CDR3 sequence: CASSDRAVNQPQHF. In DNA form, the CDR3 reads TGCGCCAGCAGCGACCGGGCCGTTAATCAGCCCCAGCATTTT.

On this clone: The same CDR3 arises from other DNA sequences in this sample as well. The genes are TRBV15 and TRBJ2-7; 14 bases fit TRBD2. This CDR3 comprises 15 residues. V shed 3 bases and J 2 bases; nucleotides not matched to a gene: 0. Germline CDR1 and CDR2: LNHNV and YYDKDF (reference sequence). This CDR3 reads CATSRGLAGAYEQYF. The CDR3 bases are TGTGCCACCAGCAGGGGACTAGCGGGAGCCTACGAGCAGTACTTC.

V is TRBV25-1 and J is TRBJ1-3; no firm D call. The length of the CDR3 is 13 residues. Germline V CDR1 and CDR2: MGHDK, SYGVNS. V was shortened by 3 bases and J by 2 bases, with 5 bases between the two germline ends. CDR3 sequence (DNA): TGTGCCAGCAGTGAGAAGCCTGGAAACACCATATATTTT. Translating it yields CASSEKPGNTIYF. Full variable domain (outside the CDR3, taken from reference TRBV25-1 and TRBJ1-3): EADIYQTPRYLVIGTGKKITLECSQTMGHDKMYWYQQDPGMELHLIHYSYGVNSTEKGDLSSESTVSRIRTEHFPLTLESARPSHTSQYLCASSEKPGNTIYFGEGSWLTVV.

With respect to this clone: The sample carries other DNA sequences with the same CDR3. The J gene is TRBJ2-5, the V gene TRBV27, with D perhaps TRBD1 (5 bases). Germline CDR1 and CDR2: MNHEY and SMNVEV (reference sequence). The V and J ends lost 2 bases and 4 bases respectively, with 5 bases between them. CDR3 length equals 12 residues. CDR3 region: CASSLRGETQYF. The CDR3 bases are TGTGCCAGCAGTTTAAGGGGAGAGACCCAGTACTTC.

The J gene is TRBJ1-4, the V gene TRBV4-3; TRBD1 aligns across 9 bases. Germline CDR1 LGHNA, CDR2 YSLEER. The CDR3 length is 15 residues. Germline trimming cut 6 bases from V and 3 bases from J; bases unmatched to any gene: 5. For the CDR3, the DNA is TGCGCCAGCAGTGCCGGGACAGGGTCTAATGAAAAACTGTTTTTT. It translates to CASSAGTGSNEKLFF.

The chain combines TRBV19 with TRBJ1-3; 7 bases fit TRBD1. Trimming cost V 5 bases and J 9 bases; bases outside gene matches: 16. Germline CDR1 and CDR2: LNHDA and SQIVND (reference sequence). This CDR3 spans 16 amino acids. CDR3 region: CASSVPGRGRISTIYF. CDR3 sequence (DNA): TGTGCCAGTAGTGTTCCTGGAAGGGGGCGGATTAGCACCATATATTTT. The complete variable domain, with remaining parts taken from reference TRBV19 and TRBJ1-3, reads DGGITQSPKYLFRKEGQNVTLSCEQNLNHDAMYWYRQDPGQGLRLIYYSQIVNDFQKGDIAEGYSVSREKKESFPLTVTSAQKNPTAFYLCASSVPGRGRISTIYFGEGSWLTVV.

As concerns this clone: Other DNA sequences in the same sample also yield this CDR3. The genes are TRBV5-6 and TRBJ2-7, with 11 bases that match TRBD2. The J segment lost 3 bases and the V segment lost 2 bases, leaving 1 base of the junction unmatched. CDR3 length equals 14 residues. The V gene's germline CDR1 is SGHDT and CDR2 YYEEEE. The CDR3 nucleotides are TGTGCCAGCAGCTTTGGGACTAGCGGCTACGAGCAGTACTTC. It yields the protein CASSFGTSGYEQYF.

The chain employs TRBV28 and TRBJ2-7, with TRBD2 identical over 7 bases. V dropped 6 bases and J dropped 5; count of bases not matched to a gene: 13. There are 15 residues in the CDR3. Germline V CDR1 and CDR2: MDHEN, SYDVKM. DNA of the CDR3: TGTGCCAGCAGGAACCCGGGACTACTCCCCGACGAGCAGTACTTC. Protein: CASRNPGLLPDEQYF.

V usage is TRBV2 and J usage is TRBJ1-2; D unclear. Trimming cost V 0 bases and J 7 bases, with 12 bases left between them. Germline V CDR1 and CDR2: SNHLY, FYNNEI. The length of the CDR3 is 14 residues. The CDR3 loop is CASSEASAALGYTF. Written as DNA, the CDR3 is TGTGCCAGCAGTGAAGCGAGCGCGGCCCTTGGCTACACCTTC.

The genes are TRBV7-9 and TRBJ2-2; 8 bases fit TRBD1. V lost 5 bases to trimming and J lost 5 bases; unmatched junction nucleotides: 10. CDR1 and CDR2 (germline): SEHNR, FQNEAQ (reference sequence). The CDR3 length is 16 residues. The CDR3 nucleotides read TGTGCCAGCAGCCCCGCGGCAGGGGGCGATACCGGGGAGCTGTTTTTT. This gives the protein CASSPAAGGDTGELFF.